This T cell receptor beta chain was documented in a study of cytomegalovirus exposure and HLA in healthy donors (dated by TCRdb to 2016 to 2017). Looking at the study overall: According to an earlier analysis of 550 to 700 of the donors, about 179 million T cells yielded 117 million unique TCR beta sequences and about 300 Gb of sequence data. All discovery cohort repertoires had been generated using a single sequencing platform. To predict cytomegalovirus infection status, the study combined high-throughput TCR immunosequencing, statistical association of individual TCRs with disease status, and machine learning. Across about 380 genotyped donors of the cohort, an average of roughly 230,000 unique TCR beta nucleotide sequences per donor were sequenced, and approximately 17% of those sequences were non-productive. Of the roughly 410 genotyped donors, 75% to 85% were placed in the genetic ancestry cluster associated with self-reported Caucasian donors. To decide whether each TCR beta V gene segment behaved as functional or pseudogenic, an earlier analysis of fewer than 750 of the donors relied on high-throughput TCR beta sequencing. Genome-wide SNP genotypes for about three fifths of the roughly 670 donors were used in a later genetic analysis, which treated that subset as a discovery cohort. Five DR-DQ haplotypes were handled as single units for association and clustering, since linkage in the cohort was strong. The number of donors typed differed by locus, with roughly 620-630 for A, B, C, DRB1 and DQB1, roughly 520 for DQA1, approximately 580 for DPA1, and 400 to 490 for DPB1. Rather than drawing on any new phenotypic data, the later analysis identified candidate immune exposures from TCR beta sequences and the way those sequences occurred across donors. The T cell repertoires of around 670 subjects were profiled by immunosequencing and related to cytomegalovirus serostatus. Besides the first cohort of around 670 subjects, a separate validation cohort made up of roughly 130 different subjects was used. Donor age, sex, ethnicity and CMV serostatus were compiled together with the repertoire data. HLA typing covered class I and class II loci at four-digit resolution. Approximately 310 gigabases of sequencing data and around 90 million unique TCR sequences made up an early release that covered approximately 620 HLA-typed donors. A later analysis re-analyzed previously published TCR beta repertoires from hundreds of donors and added high-resolution HLA genotyping to study TCR occurrence patterns. The study aimed to test whether cataloging public T cell receptors could reveal signatures of past pathogen exposure. Study-wide conclusions, independent of this receptor: Most TCR sequences were observed very rarely across donors, whereas some public TCRs were present in many individuals. HLA typing was unavailable for some donors at each locus, so association tests used only the typed subset. The 87-base-pair reads could not distinguish some IMGT-functional V segments, including TRBV6-2 and TRBV6-3, so those segments were excluded. Because counts were too low, more than 15 rarely observed V segments, including chromosome 9 orphons, were left out of the earlier analysis of 587 of the donors. V-gene and J-gene trimming of TCR beta chains was associated with a missense DCLRE1C variant in a later genetic analysis, and the association was replicated in an independent cohort. Several of the top co-occurrence clusters appeared to be linked to parvovirus B19, influenza, CMV and Epstein-Barr virus, according to a later analysis. Only TCR beta chains were sequenced in this cohort, and the absence of alpha or paired-chain data limited detectable features. Most CMV-associated TCR beta chains appeared to be HLA-restricted in a later analysis, and the HLA associations seemed to be driven largely by CMV exposure. When HLA alleles, especially DR and DQ, strongly co-occurred, TCR associations were difficult to assign to individual alleles. A cluster of highly shared sequence variants was judged likely to represent a technical artifact of the sequencing pipeline. Specific HLA alleles were associated with 15,000 to 20,000 TCR beta sequences at a false discovery rate of 0.05 in a later analysis. In a later analysis, TCR association rates were found to vary across HLA loci, with the most associated TCRs seen for DRB1 alleles and the fewest for HLA-C alleles. In both the original and validation cohorts, the classifier was reported to diagnose cytomegalovirus status with high specificity and sensitivity. In an earlier analysis of approximately 590 of the donors, most TCR beta V segments were observed in productive rearrangements about 87% or about 30% of the time, broadly matching IMGT annotations. The only immune exposure information available for the cohort was CMV serostatus. The study gave a list of some 150 TCR beta chains associated with cytomegalovirus. According to the authors, the approach could potentially be generalized to other disease states and immunological phenotypes. Presence/absence analyses assumed roughly uniform sequencing depth across donors, an assumption that may not hold. Linkage disequilibrium might explain the correlated functional status among segregating V segments, but an unknown experimental factor could not be ruled out. In a later genetic analysis, fewer N-insertions in productive TCRs were reported among donors in an Asian-associated ancestry cluster than the approximately 710-donor mean. A further reported finding was that TCR beta sequences accurately predicted the HLA-A and HLA-B alleles for most subjects in the first cohort. In vitro tests confirmed that a few of the cytomegalovirus-associated TCR beta chains recognize cytomegalovirus antigens. In a later analysis, HLA-associated TCR beta chains were found to be more clonally expanded and to have lower generation probabilities than equally common non-associated chains.

In total, roughly 710 healthy bone marrow donors made up the cohort. Cohort members were all nominally healthy when sampled, although unrecorded immune exposures were likely present. The donor tested CMV seronegative and was one of the 352 seronegative cohort members. Each donor provided a peripheral blood sample, and peripheral blood mononuclear cells were used for TCR beta sequencing. The Qiagen DNeasy Blood Extraction Kit was used to extract genomic DNA from the blood cell samples. A remark on this clone: It lacks a known antigen. It has no much larger one-base neighbor in the sample; base qualities were not kept.

The V end gives up 6 bases and the J end 2 bases, leaving 4 bases in the junction not matched to a gene. The germline V gene supplies CDR1 MDHEN and CDR2 SYDVKM. From cysteine to phenylalanine, the CDR3 is 14 amino acids long. Of the read, only the CDR3 DNA is kept; its 42 bases are in frame from base 1. Libraries were prepared through the immunoSEQ multiplex PCR assay. The multiplex PCR relied on a mix of 60 forward primers for TCR Vbeta segments and 13 reverse primers for TCR Jbeta segments. The CDR3 region of rearranged TCR beta genes was amplified from genomic DNA with a multiplex PCR assay. The Illumina HiSeq System was used to sequence the amplified TCR beta libraries as 87-base-pair reads. The paper's processing steps were these. In a later analysis, some 80 million unique TCR beta chains were counted across the 690 or so repertoires, and around 10 million of these chains were shared by at least two donors. A nearest-neighbor algorithm error-corrected the raw reads and collapsed the reads into unique sequences, merging closely related sequences to remove PCR and sequencing errors. CDR3 sequences were aligned to IMGT reference sequences to assign V, D and J gene segments. For a sequence to be retained, a match of at least six nucleotides to both a V gene segment and a J gene segment was required. A rearrangement counted as productive if the CDR3 had no stop codons and remained in frame with V and J, and every other rearrangement counted as non-productive. Following IMGT convention, CDR3 was defined as the stretch from the second conserved V-encoded cysteine to the conserved J-encoded phenylalanine. In an earlier analysis of some 550 of the donors, sequences lacking an unambiguous match to a single V gene segment were excluded. In an earlier analysis of a few hundred of the donors, V segments were called functional above 56.7% productive rearrangements and were called segregating when the between-donor standard deviation exceeded 5%. A statistical classification framework was built to diagnose cytomegalovirus status from the catalog of TCR beta chain sequences. V and J gene assignment, in a later analysis, came from comparing TCR nucleotide sequences with IMGT/GENE-DB human TR gene sequences. A later analysis assigned CDR3 sequences and most-parsimonious VDJ recombination scenarios with the TCRdist pipeline. In a later analysis, every TCR beta chain was defined by the combination of its CDR3 amino acid sequence and its V-gene family, and reads without a unique V-gene family were dropped. In a later analysis, 500 to 650 highly shared, low-generation-probability nucleotide sequences were removed to address suspected cross-contamination and a sequencing artifact. In a later analysis, a clonal expansion index was calculated for each public chain from normalized within-repertoire ranks of inferred template counts. Generation probabilities in a later analysis came from a VDJ recombination model fitted to out-of-frame rearrangements, and those results were checked against IGoR. A later analysis scored TCR-TCR, TCR-HLA and TCR-CMV co-occurrence with hypergeometric tests, applying a repertoire-size bias correction to TCR pairs. In a later analysis, false discovery rates were estimated by permuting HLA or CMV assignments 20 times. In a later analysis, co-occurring TCRs were grouped with DBSCAN, and TCRdist sequence similarity was added when clustering was performed within HLA-allele-positive subsets. Co-occurrence clustering excluded repertoires with fewer than 30,000 or more than 120,000 public chains, plus five with anomalous nucleotide sharing. TCRdb retrieved this table from immuneACCESS and kept in-frame rearrangements only. Not all clones are present; in checked studies, unresolved V genes account for under half, and no reason is known for the remainder. V and J calls and clone size are given by that table; D and trimming were obtained from the DNA. The sample records more than 35,000 clones, over 60% of which are singletons. The ten largest clones represent around 3.9% of the sample.

This clonotype was sampled from a middle-aged man in good health and CMV-seronegative. The chain is assembled from TRBV28 and TRBJ1-2, with 9 bases aligning to TRBD1. The sequenced material came from PBMCs. The DNA sequence reads TGTGCCAGCAGCCTCGGACAGGGGAACTATGGCTACACCTTC. Its protein is CASSLGQGNYGYTF.